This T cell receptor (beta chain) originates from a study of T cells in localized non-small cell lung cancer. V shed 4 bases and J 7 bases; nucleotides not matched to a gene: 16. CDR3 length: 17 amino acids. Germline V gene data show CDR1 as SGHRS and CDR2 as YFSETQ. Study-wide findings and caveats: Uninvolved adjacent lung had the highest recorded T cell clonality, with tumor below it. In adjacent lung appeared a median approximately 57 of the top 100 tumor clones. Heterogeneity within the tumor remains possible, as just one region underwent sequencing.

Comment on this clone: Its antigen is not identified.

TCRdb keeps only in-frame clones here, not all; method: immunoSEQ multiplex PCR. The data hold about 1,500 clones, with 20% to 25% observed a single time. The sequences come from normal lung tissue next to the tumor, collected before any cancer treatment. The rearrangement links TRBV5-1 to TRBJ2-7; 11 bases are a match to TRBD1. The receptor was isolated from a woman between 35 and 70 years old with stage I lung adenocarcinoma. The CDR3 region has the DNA TGCGCCAGCAGCCCCGGGGACAGGGGGACGGAGGTGAGTGAGCAGTACTTC. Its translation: CASSPGDRGTEVSEQYF. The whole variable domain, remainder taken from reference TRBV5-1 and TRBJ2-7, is KAGVTQTPRYLIKTRGQQVTLSCSPISGHRSVSWYQQTPGQGLQFLFEYFSETQRNKGNFPGRFSGRQFSNSRSEMNVSTLELGDSALYLCASSPGDRGTEVSEQYFGPGTRLTVT.